One and the same sample provided the 30 T cell receptor beta chains below, sequenced in a study of cytotoxic CD8 clonotypes in ibrutinib-treated CLL. The table came from immunoSEQ multiplex PCR; TCRdb's copy has only in-frame clones and leaves some out. Among roughly 180,000 clones listed, 70% to 85% were seen once. The source material was PBMCs, sampled after 24 months of ibrutinib treatment. These receptors came from a human donor with chronic lymphocytic leukemia.

J is TRBJ2-2 and V is TRBV5-1; 11 bases match TRBD1. The CDR3 runs 14 residues. The J segment lost 6 bases and the V segment lost 4 bases, leaving 2 bases of the junction unmatched. CDR1 is SGHRS, CDR2 YFSETQ, per germline. CDR3 sequence (DNA): TGCGCCAGCAGCGGACAGGGGGCTCCCGGGGAGCTGTTTTTT. Protein product: CASSGQGAPGELFF.

V gene TRBV30 combines with J gene TRBJ1-1; D unresolved. Germline V gene sequence: CDR1 GTSNPN, CDR2 SVGIG (reference sequence). With 0 bases removed from V and 5 bases from J, the gap between germline ends came to 10 bases. This CDR3 spans 13 amino acids. CDR3 in DNA: TGTGCCTGGAGTGTAACCGGGTATACTGAAGCTTTCTTT. Translated, it gives CAWSVTGYTEAFF.

This chain links TRBV6-6 with TRBJ2-5; D is unresolved. Trimming took 4 bases from V and 4 from J, leaving 4 bases between them. CDR3 length: 11 amino acids. The germline CDR1 and CDR2 sequences are MNHNY and SVGAGI (reference sequence). CDR3 coding DNA: TGTGCCAGCAGTTTTGGAGAGACCCAGTACTTC. Encoded protein: CASSFGETQYF.

The rearrangement links TRBV11-2 to TRBJ1-1; TRBD1 aligns across 7 bases. Germline V gives CDR1 SGHAT, CDR2 FQNNGV. The CDR3 contains 15 residues. Unmatched junction bases numbered 12, after V lost 0 bases and J lost 11 bases. This chain's CDR3 is CASSLEPTGRGRAFF. The DNA of the CDR3 is TGTGCCAGCAGCTTAGAACCCACGGGGAGGGGGCGTGCTTTCTTT.

The rearrangement joins TRBV10-3 to TRBJ1-1; D call uncertain. V lost 10 bases, J lost 0 bases, and 21 bases lay in between. The CDR3 has 16 amino acids. Germline V gives CDR1 ENHRY, CDR2 SYGVKD. In DNA, the CDR3 is TGTGCCACCGCTGGTCGGGCTAGCTCTATGAACACTGAAGCTTTCTTT. Translated, it gives CATAGRASSMNTEAFF.

This rearrangement joins TRBV7-3 to TRBJ1-3, with no clear D. The V end was cut by 2 bases, the J end by 0 bases, with 8 bases between. Germline V gene lookup returns CDR1 SGHTA and CDR2 FQGTGA. This CDR3 is 15 amino acids long. CDR3 loop: CASSLDSNSGNTIYF. The CDR3, as DNA: TGTGCCAGCAGCTTAGACTCTAACTCTGGAAACACCATATATTTT.

The chain is built from TRBV29-1 and TRBJ1-1; D gene ambiguous. The germline gives CDR1 SQVTM, CDR2 ANQGSEA. V was shortened by 6 bases and J by 1 base, with 9 bases between the two germline ends. The CDR3 covers 12 residues. CDR3 nucleotide sequence: TGCAGCGTGCTGGTTTCGAACACTGAAGCTTTCTTT. It codes for CSVLVSNTEAFF.

The CDR3 here is CASSLASGAGTPTEAFF. Written as DNA, the CDR3 is TGTGCCAGCAGCTTAGCTTCGGGGGCCGGAACACCCACTGAAGCTTTCTTT. V gene TRBV7-9 combines with J gene TRBJ1-1; D is perhaps TRBD1 (6 bases). The CDR3 length is 17 residues. With 0 bases removed from V and 4 bases from J, the gap between germline ends came to 18 bases. Germline assignment: CDR1 SEHNR and CDR2 FQNEAQ (reference sequence).

The chain couples TRBV30 to TRBJ1-3; weak D call: TRBD1 (5 bases). V lost 1 base, J lost 0 bases, and 7 bases lay in between. In germline, CDR1 is GTSNPN, CDR2 SVGIG (reference sequence). The CDR3 contains 14 residues. The DNA of the CDR3 is TGTGCCTGGAGTGGACAGTTCTCTGGAAACACCATATATTTT. As protein: CAWSGQFSGNTIYF.

The CDR3: CASSPLTREGRAGELFF. The CDR3 DNA reads TGTGCCAGCAGCCCCCTGACTCGGGAGGGCCGGGCCGGGGAGCTGTTTTTT. This chain uses TRBV7-3 with TRBJ2-2; 8 nucleotides align to TRBD2. The CDR3 runs 17 residues. V trimming: 5 bases; J trimming: 6 bases; junction bases outside the gene matches: 14. Germline-derived CDR1 and CDR2 are SGHTA and FQGTGA.

V and J are TRBV30 and TRBJ2-1; the D gene is possibly TRBD2 (5 bases). Germline loops: CDR1 GTSNPN, CDR2 SVGIG (reference sequence). The CDR3 contains 14 residues. V was shortened by 0 bases and J by 4 bases, with 10 bases between the two germline ends. The CDR3 DNA follows: TGTGCCTGGAGTGTAAGGACTGGGTACAATGAGCAGTTCTTC. Its protein product is CAWSVRTGYNEQFF. Drawing the rest from reference TRBV30 and TRBJ2-1, the complete variable domain is SQTIHQWPATLVQPVGSPLSLECTVEGTSNPNLYWYRQAAGRGLQLLFYSVGIGQISSEVPQNLSASRPQDRQFILSSKKLLLSDSGFYLCAWSVRTGYNEQFFGPGTRLTVL.

This rearrangement joins TRBV30 to TRBJ1-5; no definite D call. Germline CDR1 GTSNPN, CDR2 SVGIG (reference sequence). CDR3 length equals 12 residues. V was clipped by 4 bases and J by 4 bases, with 8 bases between them. The CDR3 coding sequence is TGTGCCTGGAAAACCCGGAATCAGCCCCAGCATTTT. Translated, it gives CAWKTRNQPQHF. The entire variable domain, with the rest obtained from reference TRBV30 and TRBJ1-5, is as follows: SQTIHQWPATLVQPVGSPLSLECTVEGTSNPNLYWYRQAAGRGLQLLFYSVGIGQISSEVPQNLSASRPQDRQFILSSKKLLLSDSGFYLCAWKTRNQPQHFGDGTRLSIL.

This clone showed up just once. CDR3 amino acids: CASSDDRGPGNTEAFF. In DNA, the CDR3 is TGTGCCAGCAGTGATGACAGGGGGCCCGGGAACACTGAAGCTTTCTTT. The chain employs TRBV2 and TRBJ1-1, with 10 bases matching TRBD1. The CDR3 contains 16 residues. CDR1 and CDR2 from the germline V gene are SNHLY and FYNNEI. Losses at the gene ends were 3 bases for V and 1 base for J; bases not matched to a gene: 5.

The chain couples TRBV11-2 to TRBJ2-7; no clear D gene. The V end lost 3 bases, the J end lost 6 bases, and 9 bases lay between the germline ends. This CDR3 has 12 amino acids. Looked up from germline, CDR1 is SGHAT and CDR2 is FQNNGV. The CDR3 DNA sequence: TGTGCCAGCAGCTTGGCCCCCCCCGAGCAGTACTTC. This gives the protein CASSLAPPEQYF.

The chain employs TRBV7-9 and TRBJ2-7; TRBD1 matches at 10 bases. This CDR3 has 13 residues. Germline CDR1 reads SEHNR; CDR2 reads FQNEAQ (reference sequence). V gave up 8 bases and J gave up 3 bases; unmatched junction bases: 4. CDR3 DNA sequence: TGTGCCAGCCTCCGGACAGGGGGCTACGAGCAGTACTTC. It is translated as CASLRTGGYEQYF.

This chain links TRBV6-6 with TRBJ2-2; the D is unclear. The CDR3 consists of 12 residues. Per the germline V gene, CDR1 is MNHNY and CDR2 is SVGAGI (reference sequence). V lost 5 bases to trimming and J lost 7 bases, with 8 bases between them. CDR3 nucleotide sequence: TGTGCCAGCAGTCTAGGAATCGGGGAGCTGTTTTTT. Its translation: CASSLGIGELFF.

V is TRBV15 and J is TRBJ1-3; D ambiguous. The CDR3 runs to 16 residues. V was cut by 0 bases and J by 1 base, with 10 bases left in between. Germline CDR1 and CDR2: LNHNV and YYDKDF (reference sequence). The DNA of the CDR3 is TGTGCCACCAGCAGAGATCCCCCGGGATCTGGAAACACCATATATTTT. Amino acid sequence: CATSRDPPGSGNTIYF.

This chain links TRBV6-1 with TRBJ1-4; 8 bases are a match to TRBD1. Germline CDR1 reads MNHNS; CDR2 reads SASEGT. The V gene end was trimmed by 5 bases and the J gene end by 8 bases; junction bases not matched to a gene: 7. This CDR3 contains 14 residues. CDR3 amino acids: CASSSGGAGEKLFF. For the CDR3, the DNA is TGTGCCAGCAGTTCAGGGGGCGCTGGGGAAAAACTGTTTTTT.

The genes are TRBV30 and TRBJ1-2, with D possibly being TRBD1 (5 bases). CDR3 length equals 13 residues. Germline CDR1 reads GTSNPN; CDR2 reads SVGIG (reference sequence). Trimming pared 0 bases from V and 4 bases from J, leaving 9 bases between. The CDR3 reads CAWSVGDRYGYTF. The CDR3 region has the DNA TGTGCCTGGAGTGTGGGGGACCGCTATGGCTACACCTTC. Complete variable domain (other parts from reference TRBV30 and TRBJ1-2): SQTIHQWPATLVQPVGSPLSLECTVEGTSNPNLYWYRQAAGRGLQLLFYSVGIGQISSEVPQNLSASRPQDRQFILSSKKLLLSDSGFYLCAWSVGDRYGYTFGSGTRLTVV.

The J gene is TRBJ2-1, the V gene TRBV13; D is perhaps TRBD2 (5 bases). The CDR3 spans 15 residues. From germline, CDR1 is PRHDT and CDR2 FYEKMQ (reference sequence). Trimming removed 4 bases from V and 0 bases from J, with 10 bases in between. Written as DNA, the CDR3 is TGTGCCAGCAGCTCCGGACTGGACTCCTACAATGAGCAGTTCTTC. Amino acid sequence: CASSSGLDSYNEQFF. Using reference TRBV13 and TRBJ2-1 for the parts outside the CDR3, the full variable domain is AAGVIQSPRHLIKEKRETATLKCYPIPRHDTVYWYQQGPGQDPQFLISFYEKMQSDKGSIPDRFSAQQFSDYHSELNMSSLELGDSALYFCASSSGLDSYNEQFFGPGTRLTVL.

The chain is built from TRBV2 and TRBJ2-5, with 8 positions matching TRBD1. The V gene's germline CDR1 is SNHLY and CDR2 FYNNEI. Trimming at V came to 10 bases and at J to 5 bases, leaving 9 bases not matched to a gene. CDR3 length equals 13 residues. The CDR3 nucleotides read TGTGCCACTATTAGACAGGGGAGTGAGACCCAGTACTTC. It is translated as CATIRQGSETQYF.

The J gene is TRBJ1-1, the V gene TRBV29-1, with D unclear. Trimming removed 8 bases at V and 1 base at J, with 11 bases between. CDR3 length equals 12 residues. CDR1 and CDR2 from the germline V gene are SQVTM and ANQGSEA. For the CDR3, the DNA is TGCAGCTCGCTCTGGTCGAACACTGAAGCTTTCTTT. Protein sequence: CSSLWSNTEAFF.

The rearrangement links TRBV7-2 to TRBJ1-4; maybe TRBD1 (6 bases). Germline V CDR1 and CDR2: SGHTA, FQGNSA. Trimming shortened V by 3 bases and J by 8 bases, and 13 bases separated the two germline ends. The CDR3 extends over 14 amino acids. CDR3 region: CASSFGGAREKLFF. The CDR3, as DNA: TGTGCCAGCAGCTTCGGGGGGGCTAGAGAAAAACTGTTTTTT.

This clone was seen a few times. This chain joins TRBV6-4 and TRBJ1-6; 10 bases are a match to TRBD1. The CDR3 runs to 14 residues. Germline trimming cut 6 bases from V and 10 bases from J; bases unmatched to any gene: 6. Per germline, CDR1 MRHNA and CDR2 SNTAGT. CDR3 loop: CASRRGTGVSPLHF. For the CDR3, the DNA is TGTGCCAGCAGGCGGGGGACAGGGGTCTCACCCCTCCACTTT.

This rearrangement joins TRBV4-1 to TRBJ2-1; 10 nucleotides agree with TRBD2. CDR3 length: 17 residues. In germline, CDR1 is MGHRA, CDR2 YSYEKL. With 7 bases clipped from V and 4 bases from J, the junction kept 13 bases outside the gene matches. DNA for the CDR3: TGCGCCAGCACTAGGGCGGATAGCGGGGGGCCTTACAATGAGCAGTTCTTC. Its translation is CASTRADSGGPYNEQFF.

The genes are TRBV29-1 and TRBJ2-7, with D possibly being TRBD1 or TRBD2 (6 bases each). Germline CDR1 is SQVTM and CDR2 is ANQGSEA. This CDR3 spans 14 amino acids. V lost 5 bases and J 2 bases, leaving 16 bases between the germline ends. Here the CDR3 reads CSVSLQGRTYEQYF. The DNA for the CDR3 is TGCAGCGTTTCATTGCAGGGGAGGACCTACGAGCAGTACTTC.

The V call is TRBV30, the J call TRBJ2-3; TRBD1 is a possible D gene (6 bases). The V gene lost 7 bases and the J gene lost 6 bases, with 11 bases spanning the gap. The CDR3 length is 11 residues. CDR1 is GTSNPN and CDR2 is SVGIG in the germline V gene (reference sequence). The CDR3 sequence is CASQGFDTQYF. CDR3 DNA sequence: TGTGCCTCCCAGGGGTTCGATACGCAGTATTTT.

The chain is built from TRBV5-1 and TRBJ1-6, with D possibly matching TRBD1 (6 bases). The germline V gene has CDR1 SGHRS and CDR2 YFSETQ. CDR3 length: 16 amino acids. The V end was cut by 0 bases, the J end by 6 bases, with 13 bases between. DNA for the CDR3: TGCGCCAGCAGCTTGGCGGAGGGGGGTATTAATTCACCCCTCCACTTT. Its protein is CASSLAEGGINSPLHF.

This chain links TRBV29-1 with TRBJ2-7; TRBD1 matches 10 bases. The CDR3 spans 13 residues. The germline CDR1 and CDR2 sequences are SQVTM and ANQGSEA. V dropped 7 bases and J dropped 6; count of bases not matched to a gene: 9. CDR3 nucleotide sequence: TGCAGCGCCCAGGACAGGGGGTACGGCGAGCAGTACTTC. It is translated as CSAQDRGYGEQYF.

A word on this clone: The junction shows a germline mismatch at one end, possibly a read error. V is TRBV30 and J is TRBJ2-2; 7 bases are a match to TRBD2. The CDR3 sequence is 22 residues long. Germline lookup yields CDR1 GTSNPN and CDR2 SVGIG (reference sequence). The CDR3 loop is CAWFGRRYPPGYKGRDTRELFF. DNA for the CDR3: TGTGCCTGGTTCGGGAGGAGGTACCCCCCCGGCTATAAGGGGAGAGACACCAGGGAGCTGTTTTTT. The full variable domain, with the rest looked up from reference TRBV30 and TRBJ2-2, is SQTIHQWPATLVQPVGSPLSLECTVEGTSNPNLYWYRQAAGRGLQLLFYSVGIGQISSEVPQNLSASRPQDRQFILSSKKLLLSDSGFYLCAWFGRRYPPGYKGRDTRELFFGEGSRLTVL.